This T cell receptor beta chain was identified in a study of control samples from healthy donors and cancer patients. With 2 bases removed from V and 0 bases from J, the gap between germline ends came to 13 bases. The CDR3 contains 17 residues. CDR1 and CDR2 (germline): KGHDR, SFDVKD. Only in-frame clones appear in the TCRdb table, and some are missing; sequencing was by immunoSEQ multiplex PCR. The sample has tens of thousands of clones; 89% are singletons. The sequence was obtained from a man aged 50 or older in good health. Source material: blood. V and J are TRBV24-1 and TRBJ2-1, with D unclear. CDR3 sequence reads: CATSDWSWAYSYNEQFF. The CDR3 nucleotides read TGTGCCACCAGTGATTGGAGTTGGGCCTACTCCTACAATGAGCAGTTCTTC.